These 28 T cell receptor beta chains were sequenced from one sample in a study of shared clonotypes between healthy human individuals. This table comes from immunoSEQ multiplex PCR, and its TCRdb copy is limited to in-frame clones, with some not included. This sample has 2 million to 2.5 million clones, with over 85% found just once. Sequenced material: naive CD4+ T cells from PBMCs. Sample subset: CD45RA+ positively selected. These receptors were collected from a man between 18 and 35 years old in good health. Some clones in this sample may be carry-over from other donors' samples.

The rearrangement joins TRBV6-4 to TRBJ2-1; D might be TRBD2 (5 bases). The CDR3 extends over 18 amino acids. Germline assignment: CDR1 MRHNA and CDR2 SNTAGT. Trimming removed 2 bases from V and 4 bases from J, with 21 bases in between. The CDR3: CASSDPAGRTREYNEQFF. CDR3 sequence (DNA): TGTGCCAGCAGTGACCCCGCCGGAAGAACTAGGGAATACAATGAGCAGTTCTTC.

The V gene is TRBV10-2, the J gene TRBJ1-5; no reliable D call. CDR1 and CDR2 (germline): WSHSY, SAAADI. Trimming left V 0 bases short and J 6 bases short, with 3 bases between. This CDR3 is built from 12 residues. CDR3 in DNA: TGCGCCAGCAGTGAGTCCCTTCAGCCCCAGCATTTT. Encoded protein: CASSESLQPQHF.

J is TRBJ2-7 and V is TRBV5-5, with no clear D. V was clipped by 0 bases and J by 0 bases, with 7 bases between them. The CDR3 has 14 residues. Germline lookup yields CDR1 SGHKS and CDR2 YYEKEE (reference sequence). The CDR3 DNA sequence: TGTGCCAGCAGCTTGGTTTACGGCTCCTACGAGCAGTACTTC. Amino acids: CASSLVYGSYEQYF.

This chain joins TRBV5-6 and TRBJ1-5; D may be TRBD1 (5 bases). The germline V and J ends were trimmed by 2 bases and 4 bases, with 7 bases remaining between them. The CDR3 totals 13 residues. The germline CDR1 and CDR2 sequences are SGHDT and YYEEEE. CDR3 in DNA: TGTGCCAGCAGCTTTTGGACAAATCAGCCCCAGCATTTT. Translated: CASSFWTNQPQHF.

The chain combines TRBV4-1 with TRBJ2-3; 11 bases map to TRBD1. The CDR3 is 14 residues long. In germline, CDR1 is MGHRA, CDR2 YSYEKL. With V trimmed by 4 bases and J by 4 bases, 1 base remained unmatched. CDR3 coding DNA: TGCGCCAGCAGCCGGGACAGGGGGGCAGATACGCAGTATTTT. Translating gives CASSRDRGADTQYF.

This chain connects TRBV15 to TRBJ1-5; D might be TRBD1 (5 bases). V was shortened by 3 bases and J by 0 bases, with 9 bases between the two germline ends. This CDR3 is 15 amino acids long. CDR1 is LNHNV and CDR2 is YYDKDF in the germline V gene (reference sequence). CDR3 in amino acids: CATSSRDSSNQPQHF. Written as DNA, the CDR3 is TGTGCCACCAGCAGTCGCGACAGTAGCAATCAGCCCCAGCATTTT.

This clone has only a few counts. The gene calls are TRBV28 and TRBJ1-5; D remains unclear. This CDR3 contains 17 residues. Per the germline V gene, CDR1 is MDHEN and CDR2 is SYDVKM. The V end was cut by 1 base, the J end by 9 bases, with 22 bases between. The CDR3 DNA follows: TGTGCCAGCAGTTTATTTCCTGTTCGGCTAACTTTCCGGCCCCAGCATTTT. As protein: CASSLFPVRLTFRPQHF.

The chain couples TRBV7-9 to TRBJ2-1; 7 positions match TRBD1. This CDR3 has 15 residues. The germline CDR1 and CDR2 sequences are SEHNR and FQNEAQ (reference sequence). The V and J ends lost 5 bases and 4 bases, in that order; junction bases with no gene match: 8. The CDR3 region is CASSRDREQYNEQFF. CDR3 DNA: TGTGCCAGCAGCAGAGACAGGGAGCAGTACAATGAGCAGTTCTTC.

This chain links TRBV18 with TRBJ2-2; D may be TRBD2 (5 bases). The CDR3 has 15 residues. Trimming took off 3 bases at V and 4 bases at J, with 12 bases between the two ends. The germline V gene encodes CDR1 KGHSH and CDR2 LQKENI. The CDR3 nucleotides are TGTGCCAGCTCACCTAATCGGGATAGCACCGGGGAGCTGTTTTTT. This sequence encodes CASSPNRDSTGELFF.

V and J are TRBV11-2 and TRBJ2-3, with 11 positions matching TRBD2. The V gene's germline CDR1 is SGHAT and CDR2 FQNNGV. Trimming took 4 bases from V and 6 from J; bases not matched to a gene: 15. This CDR3 region has 18 residues. The CDR3 nucleotides are TGTGCCAGCAGCTCGCACTTCGATAGCGGGAGGGCCGGGGATACGCAGTATTTT. It yields the protein CASSSHFDSGRAGDTQYF.

On this clone itself: Other DNA variants within this sample encode the same CDR3. The gene calls are TRBV7-8 and TRBJ1-1; no definite D call. V lost 5 bases to trimming and J lost 2 bases, with 12 bases between them. This CDR3 has 14 residues. CDR1 is SGHVS, CDR2 FQNEAQ, per germline. The CDR3 spells CASSPREGNTEAFF. The DNA of the CDR3 is TGTGCCAGCAGCCCCCGGGAGGGCAACACTGAAGCTTTCTTT.

This chain links TRBV19 with TRBJ2-6; tentatively, D is TRBD2 (6 bases). Germline V gene lookup returns CDR1 LNHDA and CDR2 SQIVND (reference sequence). V shed 4 bases and J shed 0 bases, with 13 bases lying between them. The CDR3 covers 17 residues. CDR3 DNA: TGTGCCAGTAGTACGGGACTTCTACTCTCTGGGGCCAACGTCCTGACTTTC. It translates to CASSTGLLLSGANVLTF.

The chain carries TRBV19 and TRBJ2-2; 8 bases agree with TRBD2. In germline, CDR1 is LNHDA, CDR2 SQIVND (reference sequence). The ends lost 7 bases at V and 7 bases at J; junction bases unmatched: 8. The CDR3 runs to 14 residues. The CDR3 DNA reads TGTGCCAGTACTCGGGAGGGCCAAAGCGGGGAGCTGTTTTTT. It specifies CASTREGQSGELFF. The full variable domain, with the rest looked up from reference TRBV19 and TRBJ2-2, is DGGITQSPKYLFRKEGQNVTLSCEQNLNHDAMYWYRQDPGQGLRLIYYSQIVNDFQKGDIAEGYSVSREKKESFPLTVTSAQKNPTAFYLCASTREGQSGELFFGEGSRLTVL.

Details on this clone: This same CDR3 is encoded by further DNA sequences in the sample. V gene TRBV4-3 combines with J gene TRBJ2-1; TRBD2 matches at 8 bases. The J segment lost 7 bases and the V segment lost 0 bases, leaving 11 bases of the junction unmatched. Germline V CDR1 and CDR2: LGHNA, YSLEER. The CDR3 contains 17 residues. The CDR3 DNA reads TGCGCCAGCAGCCAAGATGGGCCCAGCGGGAGCAGGAATGAGCAGTTCTTC. Translated: CASSQDGPSGSRNEQFF.

The J gene is TRBJ1-4, the V gene TRBV4-3; 8 bases line up with TRBD1. Trimming removed 0 bases from V and 2 bases from J; junction bases left unmatched: 2. The germline V gene has CDR1 LGHNA and CDR2 YSLEER. This CDR3 is built from 16 residues. DNA of the CDR3: TGCGCCAGCAGCCAAGATACAGGGGGGACTAATGAAAAACTGTTTTTT. This gives the protein CASSQDTGGTNEKLFF.

In DNA form, the CDR3 reads TGTGCCAGCAGCCCTCGGATCGAGGACAGGGGGCAAGAGACCCAGTACTTC. Translation: CASSPRIEDRGQETQYF. V gene TRBV7-7 combines with J gene TRBJ2-5; 10 bases map to TRBD1. The trim removed 5 bases at V and 2 bases at J, leaving 11 bases unmatched. This CDR3 is built from 17 residues. The germline CDR1 and CDR2 sequences are SSHAT and FNYEAQ (reference sequence).

This chain connects TRBV19 to TRBJ1-4; D is perhaps TRBD1 (6 bases). In germline, CDR1 is LNHDA, CDR2 SQIVND (reference sequence). Trimming cost V 11 bases and J 0 bases, with 10 bases left between them. The CDR3 covers 13 residues. The CDR3 region is CASNRATNEKLFF. For the CDR3, the DNA is TGTGCCTCTAACAGGGCAACTAATGAAAAACTGTTTTTT.

The count of this clone is one. The chain carries TRBV19 and TRBJ2-7, with 10 bases fitting TRBD2. In germline, CDR1 is LNHDA, CDR2 SQIVND (reference sequence). The ends lost 4 bases at V and 5 bases at J; junction bases unmatched: 5. The CDR3 extends over 14 amino acids. CDR3 in DNA: TGTGCCAGTAGTACGGCTAGCGGGAGTGACGAGCAGTACTTC. Protein product: CASSTASGSDEQYF.

This clone showed up just once. The chain combines TRBV30 with TRBJ1-3; D remains unclear. Germline V gene lookup returns CDR1 GTSNPN and CDR2 SVGIG (reference sequence). CDR3 length: 16 amino acids. V dropped 6 bases and J dropped 5 bases, with 23 bases sitting between them. The CDR3 reads CACIHGLLSPRNTIYF. The CDR3, as DNA: TGTGCCTGCATACACGGCCTTTTGTCACCGAGAAACACCATATATTTT.

In its sample, this clone was seen once. The chain joins TRBV7-9 to TRBJ2-5, with 14 nucleotides matching TRBD2. The J call is doubtful: the DNA matches TRBJ2-7 better. This CDR3 is built from 18 residues. The germline V gene encodes CDR1 SEHNR and CDR2 FQNEAQ (reference sequence). CDR3 in DNA: TGTGCCAGCAGCCGGACTAGCGGGAGGACCGCGAGTTTATACGAGCAGTACTTC. Protein sequence: CASSRTSGRTASLYEQYF.

The rearrangement joins TRBV6-1 to TRBJ1-1, with D unclear. CDR1 is MNHNS, CDR2 SASEGT, per germline. This CDR3 is 14 amino acids long. The V gene lost 2 bases and the J gene lost 2 bases, with 9 bases spanning the gap. In DNA form, the CDR3 reads TGTGCCAGCAGTGAAAGGTCAGTTAACACTGAAGCTTTCTTT. Amino acid sequence: CASSERSVNTEAFF.

This clone has just one count. The CDR3 region has the DNA TGTGCCAGCAGCTTGCGGGACCTGAACACCGGGGAGCTGTTTTTT. As protein: CASSLRDLNTGELFF. The J gene is TRBJ2-2, the V gene TRBV11-2; TRBD2 might be the D (6 bases). Germline V gene data show CDR1 as SGHAT and CDR2 as FQNNGV. CDR3 length: 15 residues. Trimming took 3 bases from V and 1 from J, leaving 9 bases between them.

The chain recombines TRBV6-5 with TRBJ1-2; D unclear. The CDR3 totals 13 residues. CDR1 is MNHEY and CDR2 is SVGAGI in the germline V gene. The V and J ends lost 5 bases and 6 bases respectively, with 13 bases between them. The CDR3 region has the DNA TGTGCCAGCAGTATCCAAACCGGGCATGGCTACACCTTC. Amino acids: CASSIQTGHGYTF.

V usage is TRBV7-6 and J usage is TRBJ2-7, with D unresolved. CDR3 length: 17 amino acids. Germline CDR1 is SGHVS and CDR2 is FNYEAQ. Trimming left V 2 bases short and J 2 bases short, with 19 bases between. The CDR3 nucleotides are TGTGCCAGCAGCTTATCCCCCGGAAAGACTGGGACCTACGAGCAGTACTTC. This gives the protein CASSLSPGKTGTYEQYF.

The CDR3 DNA sequence: TGTGCCAGCAGCTTAGACGGAAAGCCGAACACTGAAGCTTTCTTT. Its translation is CASSLDGKPNTEAFF. This chain uses TRBV7-9 with TRBJ1-1; the D is unclear. This CDR3 spans 15 amino acids. V was cut by 1 base and J by 1 base, with 10 bases left in between. CDR1 and CDR2 from the germline V gene are SEHNR and FQNEAQ (reference sequence).

CDR3 in DNA: TGTGCCAGCAGCGCCTGGGGCAGTGCGACCTACAATGAGCAGTTCTTC. It translates to CASSAWGSATYNEQFF. This sequence joins TRBV28 and TRBJ2-1, with a tentative D call TRBD1 (5 bases). V was shortened by 6 bases and J by 2 bases, with 17 bases between the two germline ends. Germline lookup yields CDR1 MDHEN and CDR2 SYDVKM. The CDR3 is 16 amino acids. Full variable domain (remainder filled in from reference TRBV28 and TRBJ2-1): DVKVTQSSRYLVKRTGEKVFLECVQDMDHENMFWYRQDPGLGLRLIYFSYDVKMKEKGDIPEGYSVSREKKERFSLILESASTNQTSMYLCASSAWGSATYNEQFFGPGTRLTVL.

This chain's CDR3 is CASGEQGSIAGEQFF. DNA of the CDR3: TGTGCCAGCGGGGAGCAGGGGTCAATAGCGGGAGAGCAGTTCTTC. V and J are TRBV9 and TRBJ2-1; 8 bases agree with TRBD2. This CDR3 is 15 amino acids long. Looked up from germline, CDR1 is SGDLS and CDR2 is YYNGEE. Trimming cost V 7 bases and J 10 bases; bases outside gene matches: 16.

The chain has TRBV30 and TRBJ2-7; D might be TRBD2 (5 bases). Germline CDR1 is GTSNPN and CDR2 is SVGIG (reference sequence). There are 16 residues in the CDR3. Trimming removed 3 bases at V and 3 bases at J, with 21 bases between. CDR3 bases: TGTGCCTGGAGCCCCGGGATCCAGGCCACTCTCTACGAGCAGTACTTC. This encodes CAWSPGIQATLYEQYF.